This TCR beta chain was identified in a study of CDR3 diversity in severe acne. This clonotype has a count of ten or more. MiXCR, run by TCRdb on the PCR reads, gives a single entry per CDR3 protein. The sample comprises 90,000 or so distinct CDR3 sequences, about 50% of which are singletons, and around 9.1% rests with the top ten. Germline loops: CDR1 DFQATT, CDR2 SNEGSKA (reference sequence). CDR3 length: 10 amino acids. Trimming stripped 4 bases from V and 0 bases from J, with 0 bases between. The sample taken for sequencing was blood. V is TRBV20-1 and J is TRBJ2-5, with D unclear. The source of this sequence is a male donor in good health, serving as a control. The CDR3 loop is CSANQETQYF. As DNA, the CDR3 is TGCAGTGCTAACCAAGAGACCCAGTACTTC.